A single sample gave rise to the 16 T cell receptor beta chains below, sequenced in a study of radiation and T cells in renal cell carcinoma. Data came from immunoSEQ multiplex PCR; TCRdb stores just in-frame clones and leaves some out. The data show 150,000 to 200,000 clones, less than 90% seen once. The time point here: blood 4 weeks post-SBRT, at nephrectomy. Documented treatment: 15 Gy SBRT to primary tumor, nephrectomy 4 weeks later. Sequenced material: blood, taken from a patient whose treatment included radiotherapy and nephrectomy. Source of these receptors: a woman aged 45 to 65 with renal cell carcinoma.

V usage is TRBV6-5 and J usage is TRBJ1-1; 7 nucleotides align to TRBD1. The trim removed 4 bases at V and 0 bases at J, leaving 5 bases unmatched. Germline V lookup: CDR1 MNHEY, CDR2 SVGAGI. This CDR3 spans 15 amino acids. Here the CDR3 reads CASSSQGEMNTEAFF. The CDR3 DNA follows: TGTGCCAGCAGTTCGCAGGGGGAGATGAACACTGAAGCTTTCTTT.

The chain uses TRBV6-4 and TRBJ1-1; D not certain. The CDR3 runs 14 residues. Germline loops: CDR1 MRHNA, CDR2 SNTAGT. Trimming left V 6 bases short and J 1 base short, with 12 bases between. The CDR3 spells CASSLQERNTEAFF. CDR3 nucleotide sequence: TGTGCCAGCAGCCTACAAGAAAGGAACACTGAAGCTTTCTTT.

The chain links TRBV4-3 to TRBJ2-1; a weak D match, TRBD1 (8 bases). There are 16 residues in the CDR3. V was pared by 3 bases and J by 4 bases, with 16 bases between. Germline V gene data show CDR1 as LGHNA and CDR2 as YSLEER. As DNA, the CDR3 is TGCGCCAGCAGCCAGTCAACAGGGGGGGTTTACAATGAGCAGTTCTTC. This gives the protein CASSQSTGGVYNEQFF.

The genes are TRBV6-6 and TRBJ1-2; D not resolved. The CDR3 contains 12 residues. V was shortened by 0 bases and J by 7 bases, with 6 bases between the two germline ends. Germline CDR1 reads MNHNY; CDR2 reads SVGAGI (reference sequence). The CDR3 protein is CASSYSPAGYTF. The CDR3, as DNA: TGTGCCAGCAGTTACTCCCCAGCTGGCTACACCTTC.

The genes are TRBV7-2 and TRBJ1-1; D is undetermined. The CDR3 length is 15 residues. V dropped 2 bases and J dropped 1 base, with 11 bases sitting between them. The V gene's germline CDR1 is SGHTA and CDR2 FQGNSA. The CDR3 protein is CASSLLGASNTEAFF. CDR3 DNA: TGTGCCAGCAGCTTACTCGGCGCGTCGAACACTGAAGCTTTCTTT.

V gene TRBV7-9 combines with J gene TRBJ1-2; D remains unclear. Germline CDR1 and CDR2: SEHNR and FQNEAQ (reference sequence). This CDR3 comprises 12 residues. The V gene lost 5 bases and the J gene lost 8 bases, with 12 bases spanning the gap. CDR3 DNA: TGTGCCAGCAGCCCCCTAGCTGAGGGCTACACCTTC. This translates into CASSPLAEGYTF. Together with reference TRBV7-9 and TRBJ1-2, the CDR3 gives the full variable domain: DTGVSQNPRHKITKRGQNVTFRCDPISEHNRLYWYRQTLGQGPEFLTYFQNEAQLEKSRLLSDRFSAERPKGSFSTLEIQRTEQGDSAMYLCASSPLAEGYTFGSGTRLTVV.

The J gene is TRBJ2-7, the V gene TRBV9; 8 nucleotides line up with TRBD1. The ends lost 4 bases at V and 0 bases at J; junction bases unmatched: 6. In germline, CDR1 is SGDLS, CDR2 YYNGEE. There are 15 residues in the CDR3. This chain's CDR3 is CASSSRTGSSYEQYF. The CDR3 bases are TGTGCCAGCAGCTCTCGGACAGGGAGCTCCTACGAGCAGTACTTC.

This clone showed up just a few times. The V gene is TRBV14, the J gene TRBJ2-1; D is uncertain. From germline, CDR1 is SGHDN and CDR2 FVKESK. CDR3 length: 17 amino acids. V was trimmed by 1 base and J by 0 bases, leaving 13 bases between them. The CDR3 is CASSQGGWLSSYNEQFF. In DNA, the CDR3 is TGTGCCAGCAGCCAAGGTGGATGGCTGAGCTCCTACAATGAGCAGTTCTTC.

As for this clone: The junction departs from the called germline gene at one end, perhaps through a read error. The V and J genes are TRBV7-7 and TRBJ2-2; 8 nucleotides align to TRBD2. Germline CDR1 SSHAT, CDR2 FNYEAQ (reference sequence). The CDR3 sequence is 16 residues long. CDR3 sequence: CASSLVAGGVAGELFF. CDR3 DNA sequence: TGTGCTAGCAGCCTCGTTGCGGGGGGTGTCGCCGGGGAGCTGTTTTTT.

The chain combines TRBV27 with TRBJ2-2, with TRBD2 identical over 7 bases. CDR1 and CDR2 (germline): MNHEY, SMNVEV (reference sequence). The CDR3 length is 15 residues. J gave up 4 bases and V 4 bases, and 6 bases lay outside the gene matches. The CDR3 protein is CASSSFGGGTGELFF. The DNA for the CDR3 is TGTGCCAGCAGTTCCTTCGGCGGGGGCACCGGGGAGCTGTTTTTT.

The chain links TRBV4-1 to TRBJ2-1; a possible D gene is TRBD2 (6 bases). CDR1 is MGHRA, CDR2 YSYEKL, per germline. The CDR3 extends over 15 amino acids. Trimming pared 4 bases from V and 3 bases from J, leaving 13 bases between. The CDR3 loop reads CASSPRGLSYNEQFF. The CDR3 DNA reads TGCGCCAGCAGCCCAAGGGGACTGAGCTACAATGAGCAGTTCTTC.

The sample holds one count of this clone. The CDR3, as DNA: TGTGCCAGCAGCTTAATTGTGGCAGATACGCAGTATTTT. It codes for CASSLIVADTQYF. The chain employs TRBV7-2 and TRBJ2-3; D remains ambiguous. The germline V gene encodes CDR1 SGHTA and CDR2 FQGNSA. The CDR3 length is 13 residues. Trimming stripped 2 bases from V and 4 bases from J, with 7 bases between.

This clone came up many times. The chain has TRBV29-1 and TRBJ1-1; the D is unclear. Germline loops: CDR1 SQVTM, CDR2 ANQGSEA. V lost 4 bases to trimming and J lost 3 bases, with 12 bases between them. The CDR3 runs 13 residues. The CDR3 sequence: CSVGVWADTEAFF. The DNA of the CDR3 is TGCAGCGTTGGGGTGTGGGCTGACACTGAAGCTTTCTTT.

The CDR3 loop reads CASSPGTGANYGYTF. For the CDR3, the DNA is TGTGCCAGCAGTCCCGGGACAGGGGCTAACTATGGCTACACCTTC. The chain combines TRBV6-5 with TRBJ1-2; 10 positions agree with TRBD1. The V gene's germline CDR1 is MNHEY and CDR2 SVGAGI. Trimming removed 5 bases from V and 0 bases from J; junction bases left unmatched: 3. There are 15 residues in the CDR3.

The rearrangement uses TRBV5-1 and TRBJ2-5, with D unclear. Germline CDR1 SGHRS, CDR2 YFSETQ. Between the trimmed V and J ends, which lost 0 bases and 1 base, there was a span of 10 bases. This CDR3 spans 15 amino acids. The CDR3 here is CASSLDLGSQETQYF. CDR3 nucleotide sequence: TGCGCCAGCAGCTTGGATCTGGGGTCCCAAGAGACCCAGTACTTC.

In DNA form, the CDR3 reads TGTGCCACCAGCCGGGGGACCTCTAGCAATCAGCCCCAGCATTTT. Translating gives CATSRGTSSNQPQHF. The V gene is TRBV15, the J gene TRBJ1-5, with a possible D match to TRBD1 (5 bases). The CDR3 spans 15 residues. V was clipped by 5 bases and J by 0 bases, with 11 bases between them. The V gene's germline CDR1 is LNHNV and CDR2 YYDKDF (reference sequence).